These T cell receptor beta chains were read from a single sample in a study of blood T cell repertoires in COVID-19. Sequencing used immunoSEQ multiplex PCR; TCRdb keeps in-frame clones, though not all of them. The sample carries under 250,000 clones, 84% recorded once. The sample consisted of peripheral blood. These receptors all come from a human donor in a cohort sampled during active COVID-19. CDR3s include the opening cysteine and the closing phenylalanine or tryptophan. A D gene is named only where the DNA matches it firmly. Clone size appears in some rows only: once, few, many, or a class for an expanded clone.

size	D	V	J	DNA	CDR3
few	TRBD1	TRBV5-6	TRBJ1-2	TGTGCCAGCAGCGCTGACAGGGGAGTACATGGCTACACCTTC	CASSADRGVHGYTF
.	.	TRBV11-3	TRBJ2-3	TGTGCCAGCAGCTTCTCAGGGGGGGATACGCAGTATTTT	CASSFSGGDTQYF
.	TRBD1	TRBV5-1	TRBJ2-7	TGCGCCAGCAGCTTGGCCACGGACAGGAGCCTCTACGAGCAGTACTTC	CASSLATDRSLYEQYF
once	TRBD1	TRBV7-2	TRBJ2-1	TGTGCCAGCAGCTTATCCGGGACAGGCTCCAAAAATGAGCAGTTCTTC	CASSLSGTGSKNEQFF
.	.	TRBV3-1/TRBV3-2	TRBJ1-6	TGTGCCAGCAGACAGTACAGGGATAATTCACCCCTCCACTTT	CASRQYRDNSPLHF
once	.	TRBV6-6	TRBJ1-5	TGTGCCAGCAGTGGGGAGTCACGGCAGCCCCAGCATTTT	CASSGESRQPQHF
.	TRBD2	TRBV5-1	TRBJ2-1	TGCGCCAGCAGCTTGCCTAGTTTAGCGGGAGCATCATACAATGAGCAGTTCTTC	CASSLPSLAGASYNEQFF
.	.	TRBV27	TRBJ2-7	TGTGCCAGCAGTCCGCCATACAGGGACCACGAGCAGTACTTC	CASSPPYRDHEQYF
.	TRBD2	TRBV4-2	TRBJ2-7	TGTGCCAGCAGCCAAGATCAACTAGCGGGCTCCTACGAGCAGTACTTC	CASSQDQLAGSYEQYF
.	.	TRBV6-1	TRBJ1-5	TGTGCCAGCAGTGAACCGGGGGACGCAAATCAGCCCCAGCATTTT	CASSEPGDANQPQHF
.	TRBD2	TRBV4-1	TRBJ2-1	TGCGCCAGCAGCCAAGAGGCACTAGCGGTGTACAATGAGCAGTTCTTC	CASSQEALAVYNEQFF
.	TRBD2	TRBV28	TRBJ2-1	TGTGCCAGCAGTTTCCGACTAGCGGGAGGGCCGCCCTACAATGAGCAGTTCTTC	CASSFRLAGGPPYNEQFF
.	.	TRBV19	TRBJ2-1	TGTGCCAGTAGTCTAGGTAGCTCCTACAATGAGCAGTTCTTC	CASSLGSSYNEQFF
.	.	TRBV10-3	TRBJ2-3	TGTGCCACCCAAACAGCTAGCCCAGATACGCAGTATTTT	CATQTASPDTQYF
.	TRBD2	TRBV5-4	TRBJ2-1	TGTGCCAGCAGCTTGGGACGTAGTAGCGGGAATGAGCAGTTCTTC	CASSLGRSSGNEQFF
.	.	TRBV12-1	TRBJ1-6	TGTGCCAGCGAAGGGTCGGGATCCTATAATTCACCCCTCCACTTT	CASEGSGSYNSPLHF
.	.	TRBV5-1	TRBJ2-1	TGCGCCAGCAGCTCCCTATTGGCGACAAGGGGTAGGAGCTCCTACAATGAGCAGTTCTTC	CASSSLLATRGRSSYNEQFF
.	.	TRBV15	TRBJ2-1	TGTGCCACCAGCAGCGGGATCAACAATGAGCAGTTCTTC	CATSSGINNEQFF
.	TRBD1	TRBV4-2	TRBJ1-6	TGTGCCAGCAGCCAAGACACAGGGGATCTTTCACCCCTCCACTTT	CASSQDTGDLSPLHF
.	.	TRBV11-2	TRBJ2-5	TGTGCCAGCAGCTTCTTTCAGGGCCAAGAGACCCAGTACTTC	CASSFFQGQETQYF
.	.	TRBV3-1/TRBV3-2	TRBJ2-3	TGTGCCAACGCGACCAGGGAACCCACAGATACGCAGTATTTT	CANATREPTDTQYF
.	TRBD1	TRBV7-8	TRBJ2-1	TGTGCCAGCAGTCTTACAGGGGGCGTCGTGAATGAGCAGTTCTTC	CASSLTGGVVNEQFF
.	TRBD2	TRBV6-5	TRBJ2-5	TGTGCCAGCTCCTTCAGCGGGAGGAGATATGGGACCCAGTACTTC	CASSFSGRRYGTQYF
.	.	TRBV18	TRBJ1-3	TGTGCCAGCTCACGGGGCATGACGGAGACAGGAAACACCATATATTTT	CASSRGMTETGNTIYF
once	.	TRBV9	TRBJ2-7	TGTGCCAGCAGCGTAGGGGGTAGCGAGTACGAGCAGTACTTC	CASSVGGSEYEQYF
once	TRBD2	TRBV5-1	TRBJ2-3	TGCGCCAGCAGACCTATAGCGGGAGTTACCGGCGATACGCAGTATTTT	CASRPIAGVTGDTQYF
once	.	TRBV16	TRBJ1-1	TGTGCCAGCAGCCCCCAGAGGGCGGGGAACACTGAAGCTTTCTTT	CASSPQRAGNTEAFF
.	.	TRBV3-1/TRBV3-2	TRBJ1-5	TGTGCCAGCAGCGGGGGGGCTAGAGGCAATCAGCCCCAGCATTTT	CASSGGARGNQPQHF
many	.	TRBV7-9	TRBJ2-7	TGTGCCAGCGCAGGCAGGTCTTACGAGCAGTACTTC	CASAGRSYEQYF
once	TRBD2	TRBV6-5	TRBJ2-7	TGTGCCAGCAGTAAGCGACTAGCGGAAACCTACGAGCAGTACTTC	CASSKRLAETYEQYF
.	TRBD1	TRBV11-2	TRBJ2-1	TGTGCCAGCAGACTTTCCGGGACAGGTCGTTCCAATGAGCAGTTCTTC	CASRLSGTGRSNEQFF
.	TRBD1	TRBV27	TRBJ1-6	TGTGCCAGCAGTGCGCGACAGGGGACGAACCCATTTAATTCACCCCTCCACTTT	CASSARQGTNPFNSPLHF
.	.	TRBV30	TRBJ2-1	TGTGCCTGGACCCCAAACCCAGGGTACAATGAGCAGTTCTTC	CAWTPNPGYNEQFF
.	.	TRBV7-2	TRBJ2-3	TGTGCCAGCAGCTTAGCCCGGGGAACAGATACGCAGTATTTT	CASSLARGTDTQYF
few	TRBD1	TRBV19	TRBJ2-3	TGTGCCAGTAGTCCAAGGACAGGGAGAGATACGCAGTATTTT	CASSPRTGRDTQYF
.	TRBD1	TRBV5-4	TRBJ2-7	TGTGCCAGCAGCTGGGGACAGGGGGTGTACTACGAGCAGTACTTC	CASSWGQGVYYEQYF
.	TRBD1	TRBV25-1	TRBJ2-5	TGTGCCAGCTGTGAAGGGACAGGGGGTACTGGGGCCCAGTACTTC	CASCEGTGGTGAQYF
.	TRBD2	TRBV19	TRBJ2-7	TGTGCCAGTAGTCTCTCTAGCGGGGCCTCCTACGAGCAGTACTTC	CASSLSSGASYEQYF
.	TRBD1	TRBV28	TRBJ2-6	TGTGCCAGCAGTTCCCAACCGGGACAGAAGAAATCTGGGGCCAACGTCCTGACTTTC	CASSSQPGQKKSGANVLTF